The 14 T cell receptor beta chains below come from one sample, sequenced in a study of blood T cell repertoires in COVID-19. Profiling relied on immunoSEQ multiplex PCR, and the TCRdb table lists in-frame clones only, not all of them. The sample comprises more than 200,000 clones, approximately 90% of which are singletons, and about a tenth rests with the top ten. Material for sequencing was peripheral blood. The receptors come from a woman between 45 and 60 years old with COVID-19, enrolled during active disease.

In this sample, this clone turned up once. This CDR3 reads CASSLVTLRDLSTDTQYF. DNA of the CDR3: TGTGCCAGCAGCTTAGTGACCCTGAGGGATCTGAGCACAGATACGCAGTATTTT. J is TRBJ2-3 and V is TRBV7-8, with D tentatively TRBD2 (5 bases). Trimming left V 1 base short and J 0 bases short, with 17 bases between. CDR3 length: 18 amino acids. The germline CDR1 and CDR2 sequences are SGHVS and FQNEAQ.

The chain has TRBV3-1 (or the pseudogene TRBV3-2) and TRBJ2-5; D uncertain. The V end lost 11 bases, the J end lost 3 bases, and 10 bases lay between the germline ends. Germline CDR1 is LGHDT and CDR2 is YNNKEL (reference sequence). There are 11 residues in the CDR3. CDR3 nucleotide sequence: TGTGCCTACGGTACCGAAGAGACCCAGTACTTC. This encodes CAYGTEETQYF.

The gene calls are TRBV14 and TRBJ1-2; TRBD1 matches at 8 bases. Germline loops: CDR1 SGHDN, CDR2 FVKESK. The trim removed 3 bases at V and 3 bases at J, leaving 18 bases unmatched. The CDR3 consists of 19 residues. CDR3 amino acids: CASSHQLPGQVISDYGYTF. CDR3 bases: TGTGCCAGCAGCCACCAGTTACCGGGACAGGTTATTTCTGACTATGGCTACACCTTC.

The chain recombines TRBV5-4 with TRBJ2-4; D not certain. Trimming shortened V by 0 bases and J by 10 bases, and 14 bases separated the two germline ends. Per germline, CDR1 SGHNT and CDR2 YYREEE (reference sequence). This CDR3 is built from 14 residues. CDR3 amino acids: CASSLEPGVIIQYF. The CDR3 nucleotides are TGTGCCAGCAGCTTGGAACCCGGAGTAATTATTCAGTACTTC. The complete variable domain, with remaining parts taken from reference TRBV5-4 and TRBJ2-4, reads ETGVTQSPTHLIKTRGQQVTLRCSSQSGHNTVSWYQQALGQGPQFIFQYYREEENGRGNFPPRFSGLQFPNYSSELNVNALELDDSALYLCASSLEPGVIIQYFGAGTRLSVL.

V gene TRBV4-1 combines with J gene TRBJ2-7, with 7 nucleotides matching TRBD2. This CDR3 comprises 16 residues. The ends lost 0 bases at V and 3 bases at J; junction bases unmatched: 8. The germline CDR1 and CDR2 sequences are MGHRA and YSYEKL. The CDR3 reads CASSQDGGGTDYEQYF. As DNA, the CDR3 is TGCGCCAGCAGCCAAGATGGCGGGGGAACTGACTACGAGCAGTACTTC.

The chain couples TRBV12-5 to TRBJ2-3; D not certain. This CDR3 is 12 amino acids long. The V gene's germline CDR1 is LGHNT and CDR2 FRNRAP. The germline V and J ends were trimmed by 1 base and 4 bases, with 3 bases remaining between them. The CDR3 DNA follows: TGTGCTAGTGGTTTGGGAGCAGATACGCAGTATTTT. This encodes CASGLGADTQYF.

This clone occurred once. This chain connects TRBV3-1 (or the pseudogene TRBV3-2) to TRBJ2-3, with 8 bases aligning to TRBD2. V dropped 0 bases and J dropped 2; count of bases not matched to a gene: 7. The CDR3 has 17 residues. The V gene's germline CDR1 is LGHDT and CDR2 YNNKEL (reference sequence). CDR3: CASSQDRLATPTDTQYF. As DNA, the CDR3 is TGTGCCAGCAGCCAAGATAGACTAGCGACACCCACAGATACGCAGTATTTT.

This chain links TRBV28 with TRBJ2-7; D uncertain. The CDR3 spans 14 residues. The germline gives CDR1 MDHEN, CDR2 SYDVKM. Trimming pared 2 bases from V and 1 base from J, leaving 9 bases between. CDR3 sequence reads: CASSLKAGSYEQYF. CDR3 nucleotide sequence: TGTGCCAGCAGTTTAAAGGCAGGTTCCTACGAGCAGTACTTC.

This chain joins TRBV4-3 and TRBJ1-3; D gene uncertain. Germline V gene lookup returns CDR1 LGHNA and CDR2 YSLEER. V was shortened by 0 bases and J by 0 bases, with 6 bases between the two germline ends. The CDR3 is made up of 15 amino acids. The CDR3 sequence is CASSQDGLSGNTIYF. CDR3 nucleotide sequence: TGCGCCAGCAGCCAAGATGGGCTCTCTGGAAACACCATATATTTT.

The chain couples TRBV9 to TRBJ1-1; D possibly corresponds to TRBD1 (6 bases). The CDR3 loop spans 15 amino acids. Trimming removed 4 bases from V and 2 bases from J, with 15 bases in between. CDR1 and CDR2 (germline): SGDLS, YYNGEE. CDR3 nucleotides: TGTGCCAGCAGCCCCTCCTCGACAGGAAACACTGAAGCTTTCTTT. This translates into CASSPSSTGNTEAFF.

J is TRBJ1-2 and V is TRBV6-5, with 7 bases aligning to TRBD1. The ends lost 6 bases at V and 8 bases at J; junction bases unmatched: 15. The CDR3 extends over 15 amino acids. Looked up from germline, CDR1 is MNHEY and CDR2 is SVGAGI. This CDR3 is CASRPPGQFGRGYTF. The CDR3 DNA reads as TGTGCCAGCAGGCCTCCGGGACAGTTTGGTCGGGGCTACACCTTC.

The rearrangement joins TRBV28 to TRBJ1-2, with TRBD1 as a possible D gene (5 bases). Germline CDR1 reads MDHEN; CDR2 reads SYDVKM. This CDR3 contains 15 residues. Trimming shortened V by 3 bases and J by 0 bases, and 11 bases separated the two germline ends. The CDR3 DNA follows: TGTGCCAGCAGTTTTTTGGGGCGGACTAACTATGGCTACACCTTC. This gives the protein CASSFLGRTNYGYTF.

The J gene is TRBJ2-3, the V gene TRBV3-1 (or the pseudogene TRBV3-2); D is ambiguous. Germline loops: CDR1 LGHDT, CDR2 YNNKEL (reference sequence). The CDR3 extends over 12 amino acids. The V end was cut by 0 bases, the J end by 7 bases, with 5 bases between. The CDR3 DNA follows: TGTGCCAGCAGCCAAGATTTAAATACGCAGTATTTT. Protein sequence: CASSQDLNTQYF.

J is TRBJ2-4 and V is TRBV30; unclear D gene. Germline V gene sequence: CDR1 GTSNPN, CDR2 SVGIG (reference sequence). Deletions cut 2 bases from V and 6 bases from J, with 11 bases between. The CDR3 spans 13 residues. CDR3 region: CAWSIPLGNIQYF. In DNA form, the CDR3 reads TGTGCCTGGAGTATCCCCCTAGGAAACATTCAGTACTTC.